This T cell receptor (beta chain) was sequenced during a study of CD8+ T cells in alopecia areata. Study findings and constraints: With one nonresponder, baseline CD8+ expansion's link to response remains uncertain.

In each case, RNA was isolated and then reverse transcribed into cDNA as the sequencing template. TCRdb keeps only in-frame clones here, not all; method: immunoSEQ multiplex PCR. Altogether 150,000 to 200,000 clones are present, approximately 65% being singletons, with the ten largest covering approximately 0.9%. In the case of this clone: Its antigen is still unknown.

Treatment meaning: oral pan-JAK inhibitor, 5-10 mg twice daily. The length of the CDR3 is 13 residues. Per the germline V gene, CDR1 is ENHRY and CDR2 is SYGVKD. Trimming shortened V by 8 bases and J by 10 bases, and 18 bases separated the two germline ends. The clonotype originates from a human donor with alopecia areata. Sequencing was performed on CD4+ T cells sorted from blood, taken at week 4, from a patient treated with tofacitinib. The chain carries TRBV10-3 and TRBJ2-1; perhaps TRBD2 as D (5 bases). CDR3 bases: TGTGCCATCTCCTGGACTGCCAATGAGGAGCAGTTCTTC. This gives the protein CAISWTANEEQFF.